Reported below is one T cell receptor beta chain. The sample originates from a study of blood T cell repertoires in COVID-19. Overall study context: Whether acute or convalescent, the COVID-19 samples came from the United States, Italy and Spain. PBMCs, B-cell-depleted T cells, or T cells provided the cDNA or gDNA that made up the material.

Libraries were prepared by immunoSEQ multiplex PCR; TCRdb keeps only in-frame clonotypes and omits some of them. The table has 20,000 to 30,000 clones, 75% to 85% seen once; the top ten hold more than 13%. Per the germline V gene, CDR1 is MNHEY and CDR2 is SVGAGI. CDR3 length: 16 residues. Trimming took 4 bases from V and 0 from J, leaving 13 bases between them. The sample comprised peripheral blood. The receptor's source is a man older than 75 with active or convalescent COVID-19. V gene TRBV6-5 combines with J gene TRBJ1-3; D is unresolved. CDR3 DNA sequence: TGTGCCAGCAGTTTAAACCGGGTGTACTCTGGAAACACCATATATTTT. Residues: CASSLNRVYSGNTIYF.